The 3 T cell receptor beta chains below were found in one sample sequenced in a study of cytomegalovirus exposure and HLA in healthy donors. PCR employed 60 Vbeta and 13 Jbeta primers. The data were produced by immunoSEQ multiplex PCR, yet TCRdb's version contains in-frame clones alone and is incomplete. The sample includes about 94,000 clones, 6.5% to 8% seen only once; the top ten take 2.3%. The specimen was PBMCs. The receptor set was obtained from a man aged 50 to 60 in good health and CMV-seronegative.

The rearrangement uses TRBV5-1 and TRBJ2-1, with D perhaps matching TRBD2 (5 bases). The germline V gene encodes CDR1 SGHRS and CDR2 YFSETQ. This CDR3 comprises 12 residues. With 7 bases removed from V and 9 bases from J, the gap between germline ends came to 14 bases. The CDR3 sequence is CASFDPGGEQFF. The CDR3 DNA reads TGCGCCAGCTTCGACCCAGGAGGTGAGCAGTTCTTC.

V is TRBV5-1 and J is TRBJ2-5; possible D gene TRBD2, 6 bases. This CDR3 region has 14 residues. Germline values: CDR1 SGHRS, CDR2 YFSETQ. V was trimmed by 6 bases and J by 4 bases, leaving 16 bases between them. CDR3 coding DNA: TGCGCCAGCACTCCTGGGCGGGAAGGAGAGACCCAGTACTTC. Translation: CASTPGREGETQYF.

CDR3 loop: CAWTMSSNYGYTF. The DNA for the CDR3 is TGTGCCTGGACTATGTCCTCAAACTATGGCTACACCTTC. The chain employs TRBV30 and TRBJ1-2; no reliable D call. The CDR3 consists of 13 residues. Deletions cut 4 bases from V and 2 bases from J, with 11 bases between. CDR1 and CDR2 (germline): GTSNPN, SVGIG (reference sequence).